Below, 27 T cell receptor beta chains from the same sample are listed, as sequenced in a study of blood T cells in healthy people across ages. Then a second PCR, running roughly 7 to 11 cycles, was carried out with a sample-barcoded 5' primer and a J-beta primer mix. TCRdb used MiXCR to reprocess the 5' RACE reads, holding one entry per CDR3 protein. The profile covers roughly 650,000 distinct CDR3 sequences, with roughly 32% appearing a single time and approximately 15% taken by the ten largest. Sequenced input: blood. Receptors originate from a woman at least 80 years old in good health.

The chain uses TRBV20-1 and TRBJ2-7; 7 bases align to TRBD1. Per germline, CDR1 DFQATT and CDR2 SNEGSKA (reference sequence). The CDR3 has 14 residues. V shed 1 base and J 4 bases; nucleotides not matched to a gene: 7. Here the CDR3 reads CSARVGQEIYEQYF. As DNA, the CDR3 is TGCAGTGCTAGAGTTGGACAGGAGATTTACGAGCAGTACTTC.

Only a few counts were recorded for this clonotype. The V gene is TRBV28, the J gene TRBJ2-1; D is possibly TRBD1 or TRBD2 (5 bases each). CDR1 is MDHEN, CDR2 SYDVKM, per germline. V lost 5 bases and J lost 10, with 15 bases in between. This CDR3 is 13 amino acids long. CDR3 loop: CASSQKGRWEQFF. CDR3 sequence (DNA): TGTGCCAGCAGTCAAAAGGGACGATGGGAGCAGTTCTTC. The variable domain in full, completed from reference TRBV28 and TRBJ2-1, reads DVKVTQSSRYLVKRTGEKVFLECVQDMDHENMFWYRQDPGLGLRLIYFSYDVKMKEKGDIPEGYSVSREKKERFSLILESASTNQTSMYLCASSQKGRWEQFFGPGTRLTVL.

This chain connects TRBV7-9 to TRBJ2-1, with D maybe TRBD1 (5 bases). The CDR3 totals 15 residues. V shed 4 bases and J shed 12 bases, with 22 bases lying between them. The germline CDR1 and CDR2 sequences are SEHNR and FQNEAQ (reference sequence). For the CDR3, the DNA is TGTGCCAGCAGCTCAACGATTGATGGGGCCTTCTGGCAGTTCTTC. This codes for CASSSTIDGAFWQFF.

This chain uses TRBV24-1 with TRBJ2-2; 8 positions match TRBD1. Germline CDR1 reads KGHDR; CDR2 reads SFDVKD. V trimming: 2 bases; J trimming: 6 bases; junction bases outside the gene matches: 7. The CDR3 is 16 residues long. CDR3 in DNA: TGTGCCACCAGTGATTCGGGACAGGACAGCGCCGGGGAGCTGTTTTTT. It translates to CATSDSGQDSAGELFF.

A note on this clonotype: A read error may explain this, as a much larger clone is one base away. The chain joins TRBV5-6 to TRBJ1-5; TRBD1 agrees at 8 bases. This CDR3 contains 17 residues. Germline CDR1 reads SGHDT; CDR2 reads YYEEEE. CDR3 sequence: CASSLQTGDFSNQPPHF. The CDR3 DNA reads as TGTGCCAGCAGCTTGCAGACAGGGGACTTTAGCAATCAGCCCCCGCATTTT.

The chain joins TRBV6-1 to TRBJ2-7; unclear D gene. This CDR3 has 9 amino acids. The germline CDR1 and CDR2 sequences are MNHNS and SASEGT. V dropped 11 bases and J dropped 9 bases, with 11 bases sitting between them. CDR3 bases: TGTGCCGGGCCTAAAGGGCAGTACTTC. Amino acid sequence: CAGPKGQYF.

This clonotype was detected many times. The chain is built from TRBV7-2 and TRBJ2-7; a weak D match, TRBD1 (6 bases). Trimming stripped 7 bases from V and 3 bases from J, with 16 bases between. There are 14 residues in the CDR3. The germline CDR1 and CDR2 sequences are SGHTA and FQGNSA. CDR3 nucleotide sequence: TGTGCCAGCAACCCCTCGACAGGAAGCTACGAGCAGTACTTC. Its translation is CASNPSTGSYEQYF.

This chain connects TRBV30 to TRBJ2-7; the match to TRBD1 covers 8 bases. Germline V lookup: CDR1 GTSNPN, CDR2 SVGIG (reference sequence). CDR3 size: 12 residues. Germline trimming cut 7 bases from V and 0 bases from J; bases unmatched to any gene: 2. The CDR3 loop is CAFDRGSYEQYF. The CDR3 DNA reads TGTGCCTTTGACAGGGGCTCCTACGAGCAGTACTTC.

V is TRBV6-1 and J is TRBJ1-5; D not resolved. This CDR3 contains 14 residues. V was clipped by 1 base and J by 7 bases, with 11 bases between them. Germline V lookup: CDR1 MNHNS, CDR2 SASEGT. The chain's CDR3 is CASSEGGWGQPQHF. CDR3 sequence (DNA): TGTGCCAGCAGTGAAGGAGGGTGGGGACAGCCCCAGCATTTT.

This clonotype has just a few counts. The genes are TRBV19 and TRBJ1-5; no firm D call. Germline CDR1 is LNHDA and CDR2 is SQIVND (reference sequence). The ends were cut back, 1 base at V and 0 bases at J, with 7 bases in the middle. This CDR3 contains 15 residues. CDR3 in DNA: TGTGCCAGTAGTATAGCCCGAAATAGCAATCAGCCCCAGCATTTT. This encodes CASSIARNSNQPQHF.

This clonotype was seen many times. The chain links TRBV6-1 to TRBJ1-5; D gene uncertain. This CDR3 comprises 14 residues. Trimming stripped 0 bases from V and 1 base from J, with 4 bases between. Germline V gives CDR1 MNHNS, CDR2 SASEGT. The CDR3 loop is CASSEAQSNQPQHF. The CDR3 coding sequence is TGTGCCAGCAGTGAAGCGCAGAGCAATCAGCCCCAGCATTTT.

This clonotype was seen more than once but under ten times. A single base separates this from a much larger clone, so it may be a read error. This sequence joins TRBV4-1 and TRBJ2-5; 7 positions agree with TRBD2. After removal of 2 bases from V and 2 bases from J, the junction contained 11 bases not matched to a gene. The CDR3 runs to 17 residues. Germline V CDR1 and CDR2: MGHRA, YSYEKL. The CDR3 protein is CASSQIVGRGLQETQYF. CDR3 in DNA: TGCGCCAGCAGCCAAATAGTGGGGCGGGGGTTACAAGAGACCCAGTACTTC.

This clonotype has at least ten counts. V and J are TRBV5-1 and TRBJ2-1; D gene ambiguous. Germline CDR1 and CDR2: SGHRS and YFSETQ. Trimming took off 3 bases at V and 6 bases at J, with 13 bases between the two ends. CDR3 length: 14 residues. DNA for the CDR3: TGCGCCAGCAGCTCACAGAGCGTTTCCAATGAGCAGTTCTTC. It codes for CASSSQSVSNEQFF.

The rearrangement joins TRBV12-3 or TRBV12-4 to TRBJ1-5, with D maybe TRBD1 (5 bases). The V gene lost 5 bases and the J gene lost 7 bases, with 18 bases spanning the gap. There are 15 residues in the CDR3. This chain's CDR3 is CASSDRDSKGQPQHF. CDR3 sequence (DNA): TGTGCCAGCAGTGACCGGGACTCAAAAGGGCAGCCCCAGCATTTT.

This clonotype was counted a few times. The chain is built from TRBV6-5 and TRBJ2-1; 13 bases fit TRBD2. The end of the DNA aligns better with TRBJ2-7, so the J call may be wrong. From germline, CDR1 is MNHEY and CDR2 SVGAGI. This CDR3 is built from 16 residues. CDR3 sequence reads: CASRVTSGGVYNEQYF. CDR3 nucleotide sequence: TGTGCCAGCAGGGTAACTAGCGGGGGGGTCTACAATGAGCAGTACTTC.

This clonotype appeared a few times. The chain carries TRBV20-1 and TRBJ2-2; 11 bases map to TRBD2. V lost 6 bases, J lost 5 bases, and 8 bases stayed unmatched. This CDR3 is built from 15 residues. CDR1 and CDR2 from the germline V gene are DFQATT and SNEGSKA (reference sequence). Here the CDR3 reads CSAELAGARTGELFF. CDR3 DNA: TGCAGTGCAGAACTAGCGGGGGCCCGTACCGGGGAGCTGTTTTTT.

This clonotype was seen repeatedly, ten times or more. The J gene is TRBJ1-2, the V gene TRBV5-1; D unresolved. The CDR3 spans 14 residues. V was trimmed by 4 bases and J by 5 bases, leaving 15 bases between them. Germline V gene sequence: CDR1 SGHRS, CDR2 YFSETQ. The CDR3 loop reads CASSIDRPGYGYTF. The CDR3 coding sequence is TGCGCCAGCAGCATCGACCGCCCCGGGTATGGCTACACCTTC.

The rearrangement uses TRBV29-1 and TRBJ2-4, with TRBD2 matching over 10 bases. The DNA end is more similar to TRBJ2-7, so the J call may be wrong. In germline, CDR1 is SQVTM, CDR2 ANQGSEA. This CDR3 is built from 16 residues. The CDR3 DNA follows: TGCAGCGTTGAATCGGGATTAGCGGGAGGCTCCTACGAGCAGTACTTC. Protein sequence: CSVESGLAGGSYEQYF.

Concerning this clonotype: One end of the junction does not line up with germline, which may come from a read error. The chain links TRBV7-2 to TRBJ2-3, with TRBD2 matching 15 bases. The CDR3 runs 17 residues. Germline lookup yields CDR1 SGHTA and CDR2 FQGNSA. CDR3 in DNA: TGTGTCAGCAGCCCTGGACTAGCGGGGGGGTTTGCAGATACGCAGTATTTT. Its protein is CVSSPGLAGGFADTQYF. Drawing the rest from reference TRBV7-2 and TRBJ2-3, the complete variable domain is GAGVSQSPSNKVTEKGKDVELRCDPISGHTALYWYRQSLGQGLEFLIYFQGNSAPDKSGLPSDRFSAERTGGSVSTLTIQRTQQEDSAVYLCVSSPGLAGGFADTQYFGPGTRLTVL.

In regard to this clonotype: This could be a read error, since a much larger clone is one nucleotide away. This chain joins TRBV11-2 and TRBJ2-1; 8 bases match TRBD1. With V trimmed by 0 bases and J by 10 bases, 8 bases remained unmatched. The V gene's germline CDR1 is SGHAT and CDR2 FQNNGV. CDR3 size: 15 residues. CDR3 nucleotides: TGTGCCAGCAGCTTAGACGGACAGGGATCGTACGAGCAGTTCTTC. This sequence encodes CASSLDGQGSYEQFF.

Concerning this clonotype itself: Without the conserved terminal phenylalanine or tryptophan, this CDR3 likely stems from a read error. No DNA is shown, since the ends of the CDR3 on it are uncertain; the CDR3 is the one TCRdb lists. This CDR3 reads CASSSAVLSYYNEQFV. V is TRBV21-1 and J is TRBJ2-1; the table's TRBD2 call for D was not verified on the DNA. TRBV21-1 is an annotated pseudogene. The CDR3 sequence runs 16 residues, both termini included.

The table lists this clonotype with many counts. The gene calls are TRBV6-4 and TRBJ2-3, with a tentative D call TRBD1 (6 bases). V lost 6 bases, J lost 10 bases, and 17 bases lay in between. Germline values: CDR1 MRHNA, CDR2 SNTAGT. The CDR3 has 13 amino acids. The CDR3 loop reads CASRLSLQGPQYF. CDR3 in DNA: TGTGCCAGCAGACTTTCATTACAGGGTCCGCAGTATTTT.

The chain couples TRBV7-2 to TRBJ1-5; TRBD1 is a possible D gene (5 bases). The V gene's germline CDR1 is SGHTA and CDR2 FQGNSA. This CDR3 comprises 15 residues. The ends were cut back, 4 bases at V and 0 bases at J, with 10 bases in the middle. DNA of the CDR3: TGTGCCAGCAGCTCCCGAGACAGTAGCAATCAGCCCCAGCATTTT. It yields the protein CASSSRDSSNQPQHF.

At least ten counts were recorded for this clonotype. The rearrangement uses TRBV3-1 and TRBJ1-1, with D maybe TRBD1 (5 bases). Germline loops: CDR1 LGHDT, CDR2 YNNKEL (reference sequence). CDR3 length: 12 residues. The V end was cut by 0 bases, the J end by 8 bases, with 7 bases between. The CDR3 nucleotides read TGTGCCAGCAGCCAAGAGGGGCTAGAAGCTTTCTTT. Protein product: CASSQEGLEAFF.

Many counts were recorded for this clonotype. The chain couples TRBV11-2 to TRBJ2-7, with D possibly TRBD1 on 6 matching bases. V was trimmed by 3 bases and J by 2 bases, leaving 11 bases between them. The CDR3 runs 14 residues. In germline, CDR1 is SGHAT, CDR2 FQNNGV. CDR3 amino acids: CASSFSRGTYEQYF. CDR3 in DNA: TGTGCCAGCAGCTTCTCCAGGGGCACCTACGAGCAGTACTTC.

Only a few counts were recorded for this clonotype. It may be a read error: a sequence one base away is much more abundant. The chain recombines TRBV5-1 with TRBJ2-3; a possible D gene is TRBD2 (5 bases). V was clipped by 5 bases and J by 3 bases, with 10 bases between them. Per germline, CDR1 SGHRS and CDR2 YFSETQ. CDR3 length: 13 amino acids. For the CDR3, the DNA is TGCGCCAGCAGGGAAAGGGAGACAGATACGCAGTATTTT. It is translated as CASRERETDTQYF. The full variable domain, with the rest looked up from reference TRBV5-1 and TRBJ2-3, is KAGVTQTPRYLIKTRGQQVTLSCSPISGHRSVSWYQQTPGQGLQFLFEYFSETQRNKGNFPGRFSGRQFSNSRSEMNVSTLELGDSALYLCASRERETDTQYFGPGTRLTVL.

This clonotype was counted many times. The chain couples TRBV5-1 to TRBJ2-1; 7 bases map to TRBD1. The CDR3 extends over 14 amino acids. Germline assignment: CDR1 SGHRS and CDR2 YFSETQ. The V gene end was trimmed by 4 bases and the J gene end by 5 bases; junction bases not matched to a gene: 6. CDR3 sequence: CASSPGGQNNEQFF. The DNA for the CDR3 is TGCGCCAGCAGCCCAGGGGGACAGAACAATGAGCAGTTCTTC.